The 14 T cell receptor beta chains presented below share a single source sample, sequenced in a study of T cell responses to AZD1222 COVID-19 vaccine. Here immunoSEQ multiplex PCR was the method, and the copy in TCRdb shows in-frame clones only, minus some. The table has around 130,000 clones, roughly 93% seen once. The sample was peripheral blood, taken on day 0 of AZD1222 vaccination. The receptors stem from an adult in good health.

This chain connects TRBV5-1 to TRBJ2-2; 9 bases are a match to TRBD1. In germline, CDR1 is SGHRS, CDR2 YFSETQ. CDR3 length equals 15 residues. J gave up 4 bases and V 4 bases, and 5 bases lay outside the gene matches. CDR3: CASSVEGQGTGELFF. CDR3 DNA: TGCGCCAGCAGCGTGGAGGGACAGGGCACCGGGGAGCTGTTTTTT. Supplemented by reference TRBV5-1 and TRBJ2-2, the full variable domain reads KAGVTQTPRYLIKTRGQQVTLSCSPISGHRSVSWYQQTPGQGLQFLFEYFSETQRNKGNFPGRFSGRQFSNSRSEMNVSTLELGDSALYLCASSVEGQGTGELFFGEGSRLTVL.

The rearrangement joins TRBV13 to TRBJ2-1; unclear D gene. Germline V gives CDR1 PRHDT, CDR2 FYEKMQ (reference sequence). Trimming took 1 base from V and 10 from J, leaving 8 bases between them. The CDR3 sequence is 12 residues long. CDR3 in amino acids: CASSLEIGEQFF. The CDR3 DNA reads as TGTGCCAGCAGCTTAGAGATCGGGGAGCAGTTCTTC. Variable domain in full (rest from reference TRBV13 and TRBJ2-1): AAGVIQSPRHLIKEKRETATLKCYPIPRHDTVYWYQQGPGQDPQFLISFYEKMQSDKGSIPDRFSAQQFSDYHSELNMSSLELGDSALYFCASSLEIGEQFFGPGTRLTVL.

V and J are TRBV30 and TRBJ2-5; D not certain. V was trimmed by 0 bases and J by 6 bases, leaving 11 bases between them. CDR3 size: 13 residues. The V gene's germline CDR1 is GTSNPN and CDR2 SVGIG (reference sequence). The CDR3 DNA sequence: TGTGCCTGGAGTGTCGATGCCAGGAAGACCCAGTACTTC. Translation: CAWSVDARKTQYF.

The chain couples TRBV7-9 to TRBJ1-1, with TRBD1 matching over 7 bases. The CDR3 totals 18 residues. CDR1 is SEHNR and CDR2 is FQNEAQ in the germline V gene (reference sequence). Trimming at V came to 4 bases and at J to 5 bases, leaving 19 bases not matched to a gene. This chain's CDR3 is CASSSLPGTEFIGTEAFF. CDR3 nucleotides: TGTGCCAGCAGCTCCCTTCCCGGGACAGAATTCATTGGGACTGAAGCTTTCTTT.

This rearrangement joins TRBV9 to TRBJ2-5, with TRBD2 matching over 10 bases. This CDR3 has 16 residues. V was pared by 3 bases and J by 1 base, with 6 bases of the junction left unmatched. CDR1 and CDR2 (germline): SGDLS, YYNGEE. CDR3 loop: CASSGIAGGSQETQYF. CDR3 DNA: TGTGCCAGCAGCGGTATAGCGGGGGGCAGCCAAGAGACCCAGTACTTC.

This chain connects TRBV9 to TRBJ2-2; no clear D. CDR3 length equals 17 residues. Germline lookup yields CDR1 SGDLS and CDR2 YYNGEE. Trimming took 2 bases from V and 0 from J, leaving 14 bases between them. CDR3 nucleotide sequence: TGTGCCAGCAGCGTTCATGGTGGGTCAGCGAACACCGGGGAGCTGTTTTTT. This encodes CASSVHGGSANTGELFF.

This chain connects TRBV6-5 to TRBJ1-3; the D gene is possibly TRBD1 (5 bases). The V end was cut by 10 bases, the J end by 3 bases, with 10 bases between. The CDR3 is 12 amino acids. Germline V gene lookup returns CDR1 MNHEY and CDR2 SVGAGI. The CDR3: CATQGFGNTIYF. The CDR3 DNA reads TGTGCCACCCAGGGTTTTGGAAACACCATATATTTT.

The genes are TRBV3-1 (or the pseudogene TRBV3-2) and TRBJ1-1; D uncertain. Trimming shortened V by 5 bases and J by 3 bases, and 7 bases separated the two germline ends. CDR3 size: 12 residues. Germline V CDR1 and CDR2: LGHDT, YNNKEL (reference sequence). The chain's CDR3 is CASSRRDTEAFF. The CDR3 nucleotides read TGTGCCAGCAGCAGACGGGACACTGAAGCTTTCTTT.

The chain employs TRBV20-1 and TRBJ1-2; D unresolved. Trimming stripped 6 bases from V and 5 bases from J, with 7 bases between. From germline, CDR1 is DFQATT and CDR2 SNEGSKA (reference sequence). This CDR3 contains 10 residues. The CDR3 region is CSAGVYGYTF. The CDR3 DNA reads as TGCAGTGCCGGGGTATATGGCTACACCTTC.

This clone has a handful of counts. This chain uses TRBV10-2 with TRBJ2-1, with TRBD2 matching over 7 bases. The junction had 9 bases not matched to a gene; V was cut back by 8 bases and J by 5 bases. CDR1 and CDR2 (germline): WSHSY, SAAADI. The CDR3 length is 14 residues. The CDR3 bases are TGCGCCAGCTGGGGAGCGGGGATAAACAATGAGCAGTTCTTC. It yields the protein CASWGAGINNEQFF.

The rearrangement uses TRBV10-3 and TRBJ2-7, with D tentatively TRBD2 (6 bases). Trimming removed 5 bases at V and 0 bases at J, with 11 bases between. Looked up from germline, CDR1 is ENHRY and CDR2 is SYGVKD. The CDR3 spans 14 residues. CDR3 nucleotides: TGTGCCATCAGTTTCCCCGGGAGCTCCTACGAGCAGTACTTC. Its protein is CAISFPGSSYEQYF.

The chain is built from TRBV5-6 and TRBJ1-6; D uncertain. Germline lookup yields CDR1 SGHDT and CDR2 YYEEEE. The CDR3 sequence is 14 residues long. Trimming pared 2 bases from V and 10 bases from J, leaving 13 bases between. The CDR3 sequence is CASSFDQPGSPLHF. The CDR3 DNA reads TGTGCCAGCAGCTTTGACCAGCCTGGGTCACCCCTCCACTTT. Full variable domain (rest looked up from reference TRBV5-6 and TRBJ1-6): DAGVTQSPTHLIKTRGQQVTLRCSPKSGHDTVSWYQQALGQGPQFIFQYYEEEERQRGNFPDRFSGHQFPNYSSELNVNALLLGDSALYLCASSFDQPGSPLHFGNGTRLTVT.

The V gene is TRBV19, the J gene TRBJ2-1; 8 nucleotides align to TRBD2. The CDR3 length is 15 residues. V lost 1 base and J lost 5; bases outside the gene matches: 4. Germline V gene lookup returns CDR1 LNHDA and CDR2 SQIVND (reference sequence). The CDR3 protein is CASSIGTGGHNEQFF. The CDR3 DNA reads TGTGCCAGTAGTATAGGAACGGGGGGGCACAATGAGCAGTTCTTC.

This rearrangement joins TRBV4-1 to TRBJ1-4, with TRBD1 matching over 9 bases. Germline V CDR1 and CDR2: MGHRA, YSYEKL. V trimming: 6 bases; J trimming: 3 bases; junction bases outside the gene matches: 14. The CDR3 totals 18 residues. As DNA, the CDR3 is TGCGCCAGCAGGCACGGGACAGGGTATATTCGATCTAATGAAAAACTGTTTTTT. Its translation is CASRHGTGYIRSNEKLFF.